The clone carrying this T cell receptor beta chain was seen just once. TCRdb's copy holds only in-frame clones and misses some; the assay was immunoSEQ multiplex PCR. There are about 45,000 clones in the sample; 85% to 95% occur only once, and 5% to 6% lies in the top ten. This specimen comes from a study of blood T cell repertoires in COVID-19. The wider study: Whether acute or convalescent, the COVID-19 samples came from the United States, Italy and Spain.

Trimming took 6 bases from V and 1 from J; bases not matched to a gene: 8. Germline-derived CDR1 and CDR2 are LNHNV and YYDKDF (reference sequence). This CDR3 is built from 15 residues. Sequencing was performed on peripheral blood. The J gene is TRBJ1-1, the V gene TRBV15, with 7 bases that match TRBD1. This sequence was found in a human donor in a cohort sampled during active COVID-19. This chain's CDR3 is CATRDFRQGNTEAFF. CDR3 in DNA: TGTGCCACCAGGGATTTTAGACAGGGGAACACTGAAGCTTTCTTT.